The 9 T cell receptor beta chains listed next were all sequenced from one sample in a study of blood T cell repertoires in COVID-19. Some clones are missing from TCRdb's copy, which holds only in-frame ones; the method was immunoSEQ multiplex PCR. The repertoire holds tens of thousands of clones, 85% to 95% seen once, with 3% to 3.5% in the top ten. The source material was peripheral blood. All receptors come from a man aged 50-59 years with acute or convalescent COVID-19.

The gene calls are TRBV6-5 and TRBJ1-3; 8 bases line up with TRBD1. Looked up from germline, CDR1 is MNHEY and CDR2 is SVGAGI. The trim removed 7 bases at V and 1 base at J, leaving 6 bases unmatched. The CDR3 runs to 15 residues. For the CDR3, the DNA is TGTGCCAGCACCGTGGACAGGGCTTCTGGAAACACCATATATTTT. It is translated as CASTVDRASGNTIYF.

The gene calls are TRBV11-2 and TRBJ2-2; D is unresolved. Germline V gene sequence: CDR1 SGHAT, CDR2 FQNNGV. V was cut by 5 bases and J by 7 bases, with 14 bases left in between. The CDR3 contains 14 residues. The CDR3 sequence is CASSLGSGFGELFF. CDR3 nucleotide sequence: TGTGCCAGCAGCCTAGGGTCCGGTTTCGGGGAGCTGTTTTTT.

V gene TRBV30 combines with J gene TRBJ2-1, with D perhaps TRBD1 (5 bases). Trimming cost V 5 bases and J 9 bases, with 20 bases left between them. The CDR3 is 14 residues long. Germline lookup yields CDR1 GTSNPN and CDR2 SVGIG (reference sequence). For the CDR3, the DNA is TGTGCCTGGGTCGATAAGGGTGTCAGGGCTGAGCAGTTCTTC. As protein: CAWVDKGVRAEQFF.

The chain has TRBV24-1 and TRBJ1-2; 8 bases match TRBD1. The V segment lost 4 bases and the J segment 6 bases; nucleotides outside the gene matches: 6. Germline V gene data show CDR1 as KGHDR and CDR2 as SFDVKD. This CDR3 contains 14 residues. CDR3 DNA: TGTGCCACCAGTGACTTGGACAGGGTAGATGGCTACACCTTC. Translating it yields CATSDLDRVDGYTF.

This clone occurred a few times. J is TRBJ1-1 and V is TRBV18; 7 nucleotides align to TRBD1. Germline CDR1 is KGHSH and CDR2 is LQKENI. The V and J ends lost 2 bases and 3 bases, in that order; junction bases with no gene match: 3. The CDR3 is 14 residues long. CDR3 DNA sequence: TGTGCCAGCTCACCAGCCGGGACAGACACTGAAGCTTTCTTT. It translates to CASSPAGTDTEAFF.

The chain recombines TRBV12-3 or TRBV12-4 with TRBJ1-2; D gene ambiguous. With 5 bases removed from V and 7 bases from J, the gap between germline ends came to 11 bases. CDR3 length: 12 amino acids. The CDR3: CASSASLGGYTF. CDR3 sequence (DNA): TGTGCCAGCAGTGCTAGCCTGGGTGGCTACACCTTC.

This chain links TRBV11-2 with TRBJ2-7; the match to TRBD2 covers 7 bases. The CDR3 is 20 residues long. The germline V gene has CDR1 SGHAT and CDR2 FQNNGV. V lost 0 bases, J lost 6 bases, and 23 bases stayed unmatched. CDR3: CASSLDLDRASGDLSVEQYF. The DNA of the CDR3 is TGTGCCAGCAGCTTAGATTTGGATAGAGCCAGCGGGGACCTCTCCGTCGAGCAGTACTTC.

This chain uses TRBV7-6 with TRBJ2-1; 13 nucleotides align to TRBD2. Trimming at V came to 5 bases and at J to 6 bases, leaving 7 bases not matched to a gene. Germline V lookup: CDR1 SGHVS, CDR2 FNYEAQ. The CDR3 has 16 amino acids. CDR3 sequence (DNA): TGTGCCAGCAGCCGGGGGACTAGCGGGGTGCTCAATGAGCAGTTCTTC. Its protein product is CASSRGTSGVLNEQFF.

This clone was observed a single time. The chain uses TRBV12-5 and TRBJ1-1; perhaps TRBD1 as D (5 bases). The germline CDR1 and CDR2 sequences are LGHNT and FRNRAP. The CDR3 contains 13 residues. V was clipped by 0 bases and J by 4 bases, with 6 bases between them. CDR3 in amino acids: CASGLVGVTEAFF. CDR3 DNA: TGTGCTAGTGGTTTGGTAGGGGTCACTGAAGCTTTCTTT. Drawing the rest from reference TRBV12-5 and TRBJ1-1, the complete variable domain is DARVTQTPRHKVTEMGQEVTMRCQPILGHNTVFWYRQTMMQGLELLAYFRNRAPLDDSGMPKDRFSAEMPDATLATLKIQPSEPRDSAVYFCASGLVGVTEAFFGQGTRLTVV.